This is a list of T cell receptor beta chains from one sample in a study of blood T cell repertoires in COVID-19. The data were produced by immunoSEQ multiplex PCR, yet TCRdb's version contains in-frame clones alone and is incomplete. The data show approximately 450,000 clones, approximately 90% seen once. The material sequenced was peripheral blood. These receptor sequences come from a woman aged 25 to 39 with acute or convalescent COVID-19. The CDR3 runs from the conserved cysteine through the conserved F or W. A D gene is named only where the DNA matches it firmly. For some rows the clone size is stated as once, few or many, or as a class when expanded; others skip it.

>14|TRBJ1-2|-|-|TRBV6-5
TGTGCCAGCAGGGAGGACAGAGGAAACTATGGCTACACCTTC
CASREDRGNYGYTF
>13|TRBJ2-5|TRBD1|-|TRBV12-3/TRBV12-4
TGTGCCAGCAGTTTAACGGACAGGGTCAGTCAGTACTTC
CASSLTDRVSQYF
>11|TRBJ1-1|-|-|TRBV20-1
TGCAGTGCCGCCCCAGGCGTTGAAGCTTTCTTT
CSAAPGVEAFF
>15|TRBJ2-3|TRBD1|-|TRBV5-1
TGCGCCAGCAGCTCGGACAGGGGGGTTAGGGATACGCAGTATTTT
CASSSDRGVRDTQYF
>11|TRBJ1-3|-|-|TRBV29-1
TGCAGCGTTGTATCTGGAAACACCATATATTTT
CSVVSGNTIYF
>14|TRBJ2-5|TRBD2|-|TRBV5-1
TGCGCCAGCAGCTTAGGCGGGGGGGCAGAGACCCAGTACTTC
CASSLGGGAETQYF
>15|TRBJ1-1|-|-|TRBV5-1
TGCGCCAGCAGCTTCCAAGGAGTGGGGAACACTGAAGCTTTCTTT
CASSFQGVGNTEAFF
>13|TRBJ2-3|-|-|TRBV28
TGTGCCAGTAACCTGAACGAACAAGATACGCAGTATTTT
CASNLNEQDTQYF
>15|TRBJ2-1|-|-|TRBV19
TGTGCCAGTAGTATAGGAGGTTGGGGGGACGGGGAGCAGTTCTTC
CASSIGGWGDGEQFF
>15|TRBJ2-7|TRBD1|-|TRBV3-1/TRBV3-2
TGTGCCAGCAGTCGAGGCGGGACAGGGTACTACGAGCAGTACTTC
CASSRGGTGYYEQYF
>14|TRBJ1-3|-|-|TRBV30
TGTGCCTGGACCACAGGGAGCGGTAGAAACACCATATATTTT
CAWTTGSGRNTIYF
>15|TRBJ2-7|TRBD2|-|TRBV3-1/TRBV3-2
TGTGCCAGCAGCCAGGCTTGGGGGGGGGCCTACGAGCAGTACTTC
CASSQAWGGAYEQYF
>13|TRBJ2-5|-|-|TRBV12-3/TRBV12-4
TGTGCCAGCAGGCCACTAGTTTCGGAGACCCAGTACTTC
CASRPLVSETQYF
>13|TRBJ1-1|TRBD1|-|TRBV24-1
TGTGCCGTACAGGGGGCACTGAACACTGAAGCTTTCTTT
CAVQGALNTEAFF
>13|TRBJ2-7|-|-|TRBV12-3/TRBV12-4
TGTGCCAGCAGCACATCATCAGGGGTTCAGCAGTACTTC
CASSTSSGVQQYF
>15|TRBJ2-7|TRBD1|-|TRBV27
TGTGCCAGCAGTTTATATTACAGGGGGCCGTACGAGCAGTACTTC
CASSLYYRGPYEQYF
>16|TRBJ2-7|TRBD2|few|TRBV4-1
TGCGCCAGCAGCCGGGATCCGGGACTAGCGGGTGGTGAGCAGTACTTC
CASSRDPGLAGGEQYF
>13|TRBJ2-5|TRBD1|-|TRBV30
TGTGCCTGGCTAATCAGGGGGACGGAGACCCAGTACTTC
CAWLIRGTETQYF
>16|TRBJ1-2|-|-|TRBV6-6
TGTGCCAGCAGTATCTCCGAGAGCGGGGCCGGCTATGGCTACACCTTC
CASSISESGAGYGYTF
>14|TRBJ2-2|-|-|TRBV28
TGTGCCAGCATTGGGGGGGGCCCAGGGGGGGAGCTGTTTTTT
CASIGGGPGGELFF
>15|TRBJ1-6|-|few|TRBV5-6
TGTGCCAGCAGCATCAGGGGATTTCAAAATTCACCCCTCCACTTT
CASSIRGFQNSPLHF
>14|TRBJ1-5|-|-|TRBV3-1/TRBV3-2
TGTGCCAGCAGCCATGGAGGGGCAGATCAGCCCCAGCATTTT
CASSHGGADQPQHF
>13|TRBJ1-1|-|-|TRBV2
TGTGCCAGCACAGGGTCGGGGAACACTGAAGCTTTCTTT
CASTGSGNTEAFF
>12|TRBJ2-5|-|-|TRBV9
TGTGCCATACTAGCCCCGAGAGAGACCCAGTACTTC
CAILAPRETQYF
>13|TRBJ1-1|-|-|TRBV5-1
TGCGCCAGCAGCTTCGGGGGGGACACTGAAGCTTTCTTT
CASSFGGDTEAFF
>16|TRBJ2-7|-|-|TRBV4-2
TGTGCCAGCAGCCAAAACCCTGACAGGCTAGGTTACGAGCAGTACTTC
CASSQNPDRLGYEQYF
>13|TRBJ2-7|-|-|TRBV27
TGTGCCAGCAGTTTTTTTCTAGGGGACGAGCAGTACTTC
CASSFFLGDEQYF